The text below deals with one TCR beta chain. What it binds is not known. At one boundary the junction diverges from the germline segment, which might be a read error. The repertoire was sequenced with immunoSEQ multiplex PCR; TCRdb's copy has only in-frame clones and lacks some. The data show about 980,000 clones, approximately 80% seen once. The data belong to a study of shared clonotypes between healthy human individuals. Broader study findings: Generally, estimated richness proved larger in naive subsets than it did in memory subsets.

Sequenced: memory CD4+ T cells sorted from blood. Subset denoted: CD45RA-negative fraction. The origin of this receptor is a man between 18 and 35 years old in good health.

Here the CDR3 DNA reads TGTGCCAGCAGTGCCGGGGGGAACGCTGAAGCTTTCTTT. It is translated as CASSAGGNAEAFF. This chain uses TRBV25-1 with TRBJ1-1; D may be TRBD1 (5 bases). CDR3 length: 13 residues. The V gene's germline CDR1 is MGHDK and CDR2 SYGVNS.